Sequencing of this T cell receptor beta chain was carried out in a study of blood T cells in healthy people across ages. Study-wide results and limits: In older individuals, TCR beta diversity per million T cells was lower, falling roughly linearly with age.

Regarding this clonotype: What it binds is not known.

A second about 7 to 11 cycle PCR used barcoded and J-beta primers. MiXCR was run by TCRdb on the 5' RACE reads, yielding one entry per CDR3 protein. This repertoire shows some 710,000 distinct CDR3 sequences, approximately 22% found once; its top ten account for 20% to 25%. The CDR3 sequence is 15 residues long. Germline CDR1 is DFQATT and CDR2 is SNEGSKA (reference sequence). Sequenced input: blood. The rearrangement uses TRBV20-1 and TRBJ2-1, with D hard to call. The J call may be faulty, since TRBJ2-7 better matches the DNA end. This clonotype was obtained from a man in his 70s in good health. CDR3: CSAPVWGMRPYEQYF. The CDR3 nucleotides read TGCAGTGCCCCTGTTTGGGGTATGCGACCCTACGAGCAGTACTTC.